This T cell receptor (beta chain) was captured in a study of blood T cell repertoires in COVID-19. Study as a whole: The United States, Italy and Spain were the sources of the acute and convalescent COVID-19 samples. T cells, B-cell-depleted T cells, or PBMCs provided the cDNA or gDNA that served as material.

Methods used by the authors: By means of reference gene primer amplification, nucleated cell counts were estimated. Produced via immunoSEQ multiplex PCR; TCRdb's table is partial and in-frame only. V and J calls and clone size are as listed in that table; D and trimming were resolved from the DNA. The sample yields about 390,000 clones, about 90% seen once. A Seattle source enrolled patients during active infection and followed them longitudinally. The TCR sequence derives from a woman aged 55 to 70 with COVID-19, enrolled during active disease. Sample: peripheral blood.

CDR3 region: CASSIIQGRETQYF. In DNA form, the CDR3 reads TGTGCCAGCAGCATAATACAGGGGCGGGAGACCCAGTACTTC. The gene calls are TRBV6-5 and TRBJ2-5; 7 nucleotides match TRBD1. Germline V lookup: CDR1 MNHEY, CDR2 SVGAGI. V lost 6 bases to trimming and J lost 5 bases; unmatched junction nucleotides: 9. The CDR3 has 14 amino acids.